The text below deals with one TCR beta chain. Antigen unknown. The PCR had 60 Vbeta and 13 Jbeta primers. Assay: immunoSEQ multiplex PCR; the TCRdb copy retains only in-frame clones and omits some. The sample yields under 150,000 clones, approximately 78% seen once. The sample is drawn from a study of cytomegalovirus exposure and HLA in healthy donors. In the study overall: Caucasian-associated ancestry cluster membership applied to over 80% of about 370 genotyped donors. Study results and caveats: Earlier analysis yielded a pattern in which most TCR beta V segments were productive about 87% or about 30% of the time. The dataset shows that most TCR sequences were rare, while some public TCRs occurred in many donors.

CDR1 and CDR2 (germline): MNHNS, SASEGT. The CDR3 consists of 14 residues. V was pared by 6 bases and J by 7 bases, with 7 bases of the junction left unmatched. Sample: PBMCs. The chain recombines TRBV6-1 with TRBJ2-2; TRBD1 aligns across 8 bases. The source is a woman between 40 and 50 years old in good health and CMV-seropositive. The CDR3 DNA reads TGTGCCAGCAGCCGCGCGGACAGGGTCGGGGAGCTGTTTTTT. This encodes CASSRADRVGELFF.